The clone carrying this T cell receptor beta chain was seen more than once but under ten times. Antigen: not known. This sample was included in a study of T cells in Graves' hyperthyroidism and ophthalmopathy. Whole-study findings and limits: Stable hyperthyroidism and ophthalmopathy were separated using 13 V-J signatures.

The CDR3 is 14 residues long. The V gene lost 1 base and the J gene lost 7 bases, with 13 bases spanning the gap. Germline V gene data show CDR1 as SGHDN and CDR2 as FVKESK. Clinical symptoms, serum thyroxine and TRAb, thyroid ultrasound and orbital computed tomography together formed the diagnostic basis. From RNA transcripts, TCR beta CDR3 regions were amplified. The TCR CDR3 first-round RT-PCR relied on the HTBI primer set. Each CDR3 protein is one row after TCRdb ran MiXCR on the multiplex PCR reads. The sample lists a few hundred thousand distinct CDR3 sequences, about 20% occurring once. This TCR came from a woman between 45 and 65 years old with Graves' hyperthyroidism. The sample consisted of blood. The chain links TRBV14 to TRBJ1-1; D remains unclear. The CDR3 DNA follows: TGTGCCAGCAGCCAAGCGGCCATATCAGGTGAAGCTTTCTTT. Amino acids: CASSQAAISGEAFF.